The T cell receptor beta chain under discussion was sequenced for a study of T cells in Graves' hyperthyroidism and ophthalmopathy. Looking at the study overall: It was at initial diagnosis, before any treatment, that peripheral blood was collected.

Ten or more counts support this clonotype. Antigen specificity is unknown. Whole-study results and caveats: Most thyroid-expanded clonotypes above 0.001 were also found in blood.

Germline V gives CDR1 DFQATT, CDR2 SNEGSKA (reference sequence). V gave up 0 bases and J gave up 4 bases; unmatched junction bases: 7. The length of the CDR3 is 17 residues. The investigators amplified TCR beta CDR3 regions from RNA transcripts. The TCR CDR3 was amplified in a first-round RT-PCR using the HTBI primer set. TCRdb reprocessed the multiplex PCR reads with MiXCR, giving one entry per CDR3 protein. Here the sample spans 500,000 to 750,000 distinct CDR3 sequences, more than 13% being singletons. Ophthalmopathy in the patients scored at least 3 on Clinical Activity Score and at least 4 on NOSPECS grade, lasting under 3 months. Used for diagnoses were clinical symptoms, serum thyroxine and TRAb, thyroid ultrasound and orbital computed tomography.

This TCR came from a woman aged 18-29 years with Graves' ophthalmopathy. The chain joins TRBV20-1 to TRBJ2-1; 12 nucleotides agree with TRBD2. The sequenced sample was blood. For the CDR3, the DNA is TGCAGTGCTAGAGAGAGCGGACTAGCGGGACGTTACAATGAGCAGTTCTTC. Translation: CSARESGLAGRYNEQFF.